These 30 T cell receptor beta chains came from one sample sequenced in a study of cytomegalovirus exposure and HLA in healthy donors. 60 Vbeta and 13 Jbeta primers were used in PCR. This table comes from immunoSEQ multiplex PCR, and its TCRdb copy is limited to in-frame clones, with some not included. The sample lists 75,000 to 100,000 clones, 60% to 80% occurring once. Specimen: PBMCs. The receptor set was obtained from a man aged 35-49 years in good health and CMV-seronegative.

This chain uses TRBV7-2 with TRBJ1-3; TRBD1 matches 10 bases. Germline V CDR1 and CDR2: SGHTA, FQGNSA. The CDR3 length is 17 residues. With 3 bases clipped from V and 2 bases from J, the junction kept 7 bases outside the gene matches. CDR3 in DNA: TGTGCCAGCAGCTTGGGGACAGGGGTAGGGGCTGGAAACACCATATATTTT. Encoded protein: CASSLGTGVGAGNTIYF.

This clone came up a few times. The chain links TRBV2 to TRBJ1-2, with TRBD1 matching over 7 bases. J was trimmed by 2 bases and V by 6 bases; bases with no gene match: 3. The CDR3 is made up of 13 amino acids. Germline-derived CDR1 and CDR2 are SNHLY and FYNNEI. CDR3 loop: CASSWGQNYGYTF. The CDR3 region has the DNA TGTGCCAGCAGCTGGGGACAGAACTATGGCTACACCTTC.

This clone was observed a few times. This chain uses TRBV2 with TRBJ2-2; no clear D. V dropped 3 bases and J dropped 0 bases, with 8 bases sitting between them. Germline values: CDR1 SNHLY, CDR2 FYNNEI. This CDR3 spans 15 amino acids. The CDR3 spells CASSETAANTGELFF. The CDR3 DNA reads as TGTGCCAGCAGTGAGACGGCGGCGAACACCGGGGAGCTGTTTTTT.

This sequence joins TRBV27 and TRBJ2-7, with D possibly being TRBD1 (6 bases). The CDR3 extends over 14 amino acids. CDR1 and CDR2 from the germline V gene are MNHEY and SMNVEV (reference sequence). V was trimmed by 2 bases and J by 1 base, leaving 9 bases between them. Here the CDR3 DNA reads TGTGCCAGCAGTTTAGGGCAGGGGTCCTACGAGCAGTACTTC. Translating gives CASSLGQGSYEQYF.

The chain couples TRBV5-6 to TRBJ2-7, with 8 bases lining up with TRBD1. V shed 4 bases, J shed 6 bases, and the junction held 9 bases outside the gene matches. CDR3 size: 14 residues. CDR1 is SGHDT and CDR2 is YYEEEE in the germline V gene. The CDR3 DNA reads TGTGCCAGCAGCAGAAGGAGCAGGGGGCCCGAGCAGTACTTC. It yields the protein CASSRRSRGPEQYF.

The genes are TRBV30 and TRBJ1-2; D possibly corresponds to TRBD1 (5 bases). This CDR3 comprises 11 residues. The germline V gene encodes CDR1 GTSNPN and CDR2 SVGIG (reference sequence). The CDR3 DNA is TGTGGCTTATACAAGGGGATTGGCTACACCTTC. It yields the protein CGLYKGIGYTF.

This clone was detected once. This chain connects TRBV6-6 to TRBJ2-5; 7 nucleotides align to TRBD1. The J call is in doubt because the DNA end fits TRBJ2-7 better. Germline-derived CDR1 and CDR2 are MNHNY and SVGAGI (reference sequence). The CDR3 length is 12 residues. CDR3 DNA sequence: TGTGCCAGCAGTGAGGGACAGTACGAGCAGTACTTC. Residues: CASSEGQYEQYF.

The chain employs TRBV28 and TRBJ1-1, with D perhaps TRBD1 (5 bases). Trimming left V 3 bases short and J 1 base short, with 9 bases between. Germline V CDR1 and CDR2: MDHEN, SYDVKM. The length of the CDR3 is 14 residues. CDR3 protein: CASSLSGRNTEAFF. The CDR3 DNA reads TGTGCCAGCAGTTTGTCAGGGCGGAACACTGAAGCTTTCTTT.

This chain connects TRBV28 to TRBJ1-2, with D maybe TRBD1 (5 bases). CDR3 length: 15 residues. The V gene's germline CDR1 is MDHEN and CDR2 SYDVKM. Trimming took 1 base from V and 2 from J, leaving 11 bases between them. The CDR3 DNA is TGTGCCAGCAGTTTATTGCCAGGGATGAACTATGGCTACACCTTC. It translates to CASSLLPGMNYGYTF.

CDR3 bases: TGTGCCAGCTCACCAGATGGCTTTCTCTACAATGAGCAGTTCTTC. Protein: CASSPDGFLYNEQFF. The chain combines TRBV18 with TRBJ2-1; D unresolved. This CDR3 spans 15 amino acids. Germline CDR1 and CDR2: KGHSH and LQKENI. Trimming pared 2 bases from V and 3 bases from J, leaving 11 bases between.

CDR3 DNA: TGTGCCAGCAGTTGGGGACAAGGCACTGAAGCTTTCTTT. Translation: CASSWGQGTEAFF. The chain uses TRBV27 and TRBJ1-1; D may be TRBD1 (6 bases). With 4 bases removed from V and 4 bases from J, the gap between germline ends came to 10 bases. CDR1 MNHEY and CDR2 SMNVEV come from the germline V gene (reference sequence). This CDR3 spans 13 amino acids.

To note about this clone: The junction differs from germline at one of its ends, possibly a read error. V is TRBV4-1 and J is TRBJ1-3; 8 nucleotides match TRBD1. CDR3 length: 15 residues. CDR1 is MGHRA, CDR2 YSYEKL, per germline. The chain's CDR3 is CTSRPGQGSGNTIYF. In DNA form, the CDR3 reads TGCACCAGCAGACCAGGACAGGGTTCAGGAAACACCATATATTTT.

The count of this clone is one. The CDR3: CASSSPDRESLHF. CDR3 coding DNA: TGTGCCAGCAGCTCTCCGGACAGGGAGTCCCTCCACTTT. This sequence joins TRBV7-9 and TRBJ1-6; 8 positions match TRBD1. Germline-derived CDR1 and CDR2 are SEHNR and FQNEAQ (reference sequence). With 4 bases clipped from V and 14 bases from J, the junction kept 7 bases outside the gene matches. CDR3 size: 13 residues.

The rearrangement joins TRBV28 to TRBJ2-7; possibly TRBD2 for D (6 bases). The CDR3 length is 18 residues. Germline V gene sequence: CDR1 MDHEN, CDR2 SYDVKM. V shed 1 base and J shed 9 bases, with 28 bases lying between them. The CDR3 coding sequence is TGTGCCAGCAGTTTATTCCGAGGTAGCGGATCAGTTTTAAGCGGGCAGTACTTC. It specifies CASSLFRGSGSVLSGQYF.

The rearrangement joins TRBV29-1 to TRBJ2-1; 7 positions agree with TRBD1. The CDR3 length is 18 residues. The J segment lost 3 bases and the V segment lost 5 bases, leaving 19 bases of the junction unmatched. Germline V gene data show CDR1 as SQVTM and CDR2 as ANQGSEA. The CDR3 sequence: CSVRQTGVSVLGYNEQFF. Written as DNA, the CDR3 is TGCAGCGTTCGTCAAACAGGGGTTTCGGTCTTAGGCTACAATGAGCAGTTCTTC.

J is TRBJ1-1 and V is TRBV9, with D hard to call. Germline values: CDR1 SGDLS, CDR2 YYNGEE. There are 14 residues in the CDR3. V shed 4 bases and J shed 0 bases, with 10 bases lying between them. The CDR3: CASSLQALNTEAFF. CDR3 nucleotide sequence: TGTGCCAGCAGCCTCCAGGCCTTGAACACTGAAGCTTTCTTT.

The CDR3 protein is CASSIARTGLSPLHF. The CDR3 DNA sequence: TGTGCCAGTAGTATAGCCCGGACAGGGCTCTCACCCCTCCACTTT. This chain connects TRBV19 to TRBJ1-6; TRBD1 agrees at 8 bases. Trimming cost V 1 base and J 10 bases; bases outside gene matches: 6. Germline loops: CDR1 LNHDA, CDR2 SQIVND (reference sequence). The CDR3 is made up of 15 amino acids.

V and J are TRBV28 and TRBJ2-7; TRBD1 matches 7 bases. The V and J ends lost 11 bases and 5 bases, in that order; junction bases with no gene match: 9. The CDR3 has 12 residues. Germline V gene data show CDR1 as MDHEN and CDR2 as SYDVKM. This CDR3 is CAGQTGLHEQYF. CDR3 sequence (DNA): TGTGCCGGACAGACAGGGCTCCACGAGCAGTACTTC. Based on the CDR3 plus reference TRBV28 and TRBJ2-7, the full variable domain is DVKVTQSSRYLVKRTGEKVFLECVQDMDHENMFWYRQDPGLGLRLIYFSYDVKMKEKGDIPEGYSVSREKKERFSLILESASTNQTSMYLCAGQTGLHEQYFGPGTRLTVT.

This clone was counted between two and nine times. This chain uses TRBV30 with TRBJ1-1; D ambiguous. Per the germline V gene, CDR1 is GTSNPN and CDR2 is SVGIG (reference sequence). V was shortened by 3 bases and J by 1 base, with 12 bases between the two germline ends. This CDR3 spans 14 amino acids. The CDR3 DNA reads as TGTGCCTGGAGCCTCGGGTTGACGAACACTGAAGCTTTCTTT. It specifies CAWSLGLTNTEAFF.

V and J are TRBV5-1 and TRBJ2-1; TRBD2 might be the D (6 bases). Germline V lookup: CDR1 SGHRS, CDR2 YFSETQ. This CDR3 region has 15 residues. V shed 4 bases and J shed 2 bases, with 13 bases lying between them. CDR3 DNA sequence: TGCGCCAGCAGCCCGACCGGGACTCCCTACAATGAGCAGTTCTTC. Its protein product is CASSPTGTPYNEQFF.

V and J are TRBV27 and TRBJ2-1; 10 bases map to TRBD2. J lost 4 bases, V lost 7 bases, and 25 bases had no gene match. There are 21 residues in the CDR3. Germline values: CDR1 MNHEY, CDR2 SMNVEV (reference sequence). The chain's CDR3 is CASTFPSFKREGPLSYNEQFF. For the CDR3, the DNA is TGTGCCAGCACCTTTCCTTCTTTTAAGCGGGAGGGCCCTTTGTCATACAATGAGCAGTTCTTC.

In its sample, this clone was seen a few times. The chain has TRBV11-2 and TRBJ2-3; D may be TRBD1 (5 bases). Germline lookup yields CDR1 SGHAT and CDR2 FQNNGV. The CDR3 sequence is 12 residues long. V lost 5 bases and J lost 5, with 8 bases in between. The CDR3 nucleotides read TGTGCCAGCAGCCGCGACAGAGATACGCAGTATTTT. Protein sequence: CASSRDRDTQYF.

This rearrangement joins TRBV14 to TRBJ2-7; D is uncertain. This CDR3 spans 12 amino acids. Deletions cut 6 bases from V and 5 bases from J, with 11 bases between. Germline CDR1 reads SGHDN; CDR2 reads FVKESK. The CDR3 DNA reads TGTGCCAGCAGTAAAACGGGTAACGAGCAGTACTTC. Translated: CASSKTGNEQYF.

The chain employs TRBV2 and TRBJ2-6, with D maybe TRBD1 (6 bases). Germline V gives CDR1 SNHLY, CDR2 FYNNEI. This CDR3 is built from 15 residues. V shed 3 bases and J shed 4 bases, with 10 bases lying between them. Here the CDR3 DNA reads TGTGCCAGCAGTGATCAGGGGACAGGGGCCAACGTCCTGACTTTC. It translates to CASSDQGTGANVLTF.

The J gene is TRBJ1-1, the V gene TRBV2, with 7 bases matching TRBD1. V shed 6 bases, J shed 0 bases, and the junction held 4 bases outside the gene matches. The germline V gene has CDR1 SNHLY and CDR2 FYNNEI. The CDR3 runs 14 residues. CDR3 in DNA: TGTGCCAGCAGAAGACAGGGAATGAACACTGAAGCTTTCTTT. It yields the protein CASRRQGMNTEAFF.

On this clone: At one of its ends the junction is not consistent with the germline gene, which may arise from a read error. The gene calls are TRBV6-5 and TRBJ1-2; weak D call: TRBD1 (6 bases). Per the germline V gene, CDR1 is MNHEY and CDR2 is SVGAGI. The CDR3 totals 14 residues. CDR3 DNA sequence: TGTGCCAGCAGTCAAACTCCTCTCTCGGACAGTTTGTCTTTC. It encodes CASSQTPLSDSLSF.

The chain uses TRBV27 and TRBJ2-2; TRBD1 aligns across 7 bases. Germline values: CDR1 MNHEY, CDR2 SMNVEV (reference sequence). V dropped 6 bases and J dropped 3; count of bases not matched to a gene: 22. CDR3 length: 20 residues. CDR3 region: CASSPQQGTTSLSYTGELFF. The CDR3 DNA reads TGTGCCAGCAGCCCACAACAGGGGACAACGTCCCTATCATACACCGGGGAGCTGTTTTTT.

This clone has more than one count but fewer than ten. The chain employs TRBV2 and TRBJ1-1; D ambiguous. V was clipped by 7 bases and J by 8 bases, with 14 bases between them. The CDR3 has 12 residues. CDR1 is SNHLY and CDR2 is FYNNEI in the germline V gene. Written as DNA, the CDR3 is TGTGCCAGCACCCAGACTGATAGAGAAGCTTTCTTT. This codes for CASTQTDREAFF.

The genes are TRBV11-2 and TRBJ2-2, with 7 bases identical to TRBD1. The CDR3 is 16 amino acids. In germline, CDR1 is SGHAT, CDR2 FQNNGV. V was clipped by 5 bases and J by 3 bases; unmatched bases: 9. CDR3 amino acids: CASSPEQGLYTGELFF. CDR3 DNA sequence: TGTGCCAGCAGCCCCGAACAGGGGCTTTACACCGGGGAGCTGTTTTTT.

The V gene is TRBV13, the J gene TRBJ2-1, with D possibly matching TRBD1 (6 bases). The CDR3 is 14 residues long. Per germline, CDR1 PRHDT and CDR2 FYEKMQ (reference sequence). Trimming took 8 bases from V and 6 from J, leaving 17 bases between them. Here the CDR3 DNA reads TGTGCCAGCGGACCGAGGGGGAACGGCAATGAGCAGTTCTTC. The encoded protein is CASGPRGNGNEQFF.